A single sample is the source of the 18 T cell receptor beta chains below, sequenced in a study of spatial heterogeneity in lung cancer. Regarding time point: blood at routine non-recurrence follow-up after resection. TCRdb independently ran MiXCR on the 5' RACE reads; one entry per CDR3 protein. The data show 15,000 to 20,000 distinct CDR3 sequences, about 8.9% seen once. The specimen was PBMCs, collected at follow-up. Every receptor here comes from a male donor with early-stage non-small cell lung cancer.

The chain recombines TRBV6-5 with TRBJ1-2, with TRBD1 as a possible D gene (5 bases). CDR3 length equals 13 residues. V shed 0 bases and J shed 6 bases, with 8 bases lying between them. Germline loops: CDR1 MNHEY, CDR2 SVGAGI. CDR3 DNA: TGTGCCAGCAGTTACTCGGGACGCAATGGCTACACCTTC. Protein: CASSYSGRNGYTF.

This CDR3 reads CAWQRGPNQPQHF. DNA of the CDR3: TGTGCCTGGCAAAGGGGGCCCAATCAGCCCCAGCATTTT. The chain employs TRBV30 and TRBJ1-5; 7 bases align to TRBD1. CDR1 is GTSNPN, CDR2 SVGIG, per germline (reference sequence). The length of the CDR3 is 13 residues. V gave up 5 bases and J gave up 3 bases; unmatched junction bases: 4.

This clonotype came up a few times. The chain combines TRBV28 with TRBJ2-7; perhaps D is TRBD1 or TRBD2 (5 bases each). The CDR3 is 15 amino acids. CDR1 and CDR2 (germline): MDHEN, SYDVKM. Deletions cut 4 bases from V and 2 bases from J, with 15 bases between. The CDR3 region is CASSSHGTGTYEQYF. CDR3 nucleotides: TGTGCCAGCAGTTCCCATGGGACGGGGACCTACGAGCAGTACTTC.

In this sample, this clonotype turned up many times. Germline is not matched at one junction end, which may reflect a read error. This chain links TRBV4-3 with TRBJ2-7; weak D call: TRBD2 (6 bases). Germline CDR1 and CDR2: LGHNA and YSLEER. The CDR3 is 13 amino acids. CDR3 sequence: CASSRGESYGQYF. The DNA of the CDR3 is TGCGCCAGCAGCCGCGGGGAGTCCTACGGGCAGTACTTC.

This rearrangement joins TRBV18 to TRBJ2-2, with 15 bases matching TRBD2. This CDR3 has 16 amino acids. V shed 2 bases and J 9 bases; nucleotides not matched to a gene: 4. Germline-derived CDR1 and CDR2 are KGHSH and LQKENI. In DNA form, the CDR3 reads TGTGCCAGCTCACCAGGACTAGCGGGAGGGCCACGGGAGCTGTTTTTT. Residues: CASSPGLAGGPRELFF.

This clonotype has a handful of counts. This sequence joins TRBV5-1 and TRBJ2-5; either TRBD1 or TRBD2 may fit D (5 bases each). Trimming shortened V by 0 bases and J by 3 bases, and 12 bases separated the two germline ends. Germline CDR1 SGHRS, CDR2 YFSETQ. This CDR3 spans 15 amino acids. CDR3 DNA sequence: TGCGCCAGCAGCTTGGTCGCAGGGACCGAAGAGACCCAGTACTTC. It translates to CASSLVAGTEETQYF.

In its sample, this clonotype was seen many times. V usage is TRBV30 and J usage is TRBJ1-1, with TRBD1 matching 8 bases. This CDR3 spans 13 amino acids. The trim removed 4 bases at V and 5 bases at J, leaving 6 bases unmatched. Per germline, CDR1 GTSNPN and CDR2 SVGIG (reference sequence). The chain's CDR3 is CAWTRQGITEAFF. The CDR3 DNA reads TGTGCCTGGACCCGACAGGGGATAACTGAAGCTTTCTTT.

Ten or more counts support this clonotype. The V gene is TRBV29-1, the J gene TRBJ2-3; TRBD2 is a possible D gene (7 bases). The CDR3 loop spans 13 amino acids. Looked up from germline, CDR1 is SQVTM and CDR2 is ANQGSEA. V lost 4 bases and J lost 5, with 13 bases in between. CDR3 sequence: CSVVEGGGDTQYF. CDR3 sequence (DNA): TGCAGCGTTGTTGAGGGAGGGGGAGATACGCAGTATTTT.

In its sample, this clonotype was seen many times. J is TRBJ1-1 and V is TRBV19; 9 bases are shared with TRBD1. This CDR3 has 15 residues. Germline V gene lookup returns CDR1 LNHDA and CDR2 SQIVND (reference sequence). V lost 5 bases, J lost 3 bases, and 7 bases stayed unmatched. CDR3 amino acids: CASSASDRGDTEAFF. The CDR3 DNA is TGTGCCAGTAGTGCTTCGGACAGGGGAGACACTGAAGCTTTCTTT.

The sample holds many counts of this clonotype. The V and J genes are TRBV24-1 and TRBJ2-2; D uncertain. Trimming cost V 8 bases and J 4 bases, with 10 bases left between them. Germline V lookup: CDR1 KGHDR, CDR2 SFDVKD. The CDR3 is 13 amino acids. For the CDR3, the DNA is TGTGCCACCACCGGTTGGGCCACCGGGGAGCTGTTTTTT. Translating gives CATTGWATGELFF.

This clonotype was observed at least ten times. The chain carries TRBV11-2 and TRBJ2-1; D is undetermined. V was pared by 0 bases and J by 11 bases, with 11 bases between. This CDR3 is 13 amino acids long. Germline lookup yields CDR1 SGHAT and CDR2 FQNNGV. The DNA of the CDR3 is TGTGCCAGCAGCTTAGATGGCTCGCGGAAGCAGTTCTTC. It is translated as CASSLDGSRKQFF. The full variable domain, with the rest looked up from reference TRBV11-2 and TRBJ2-1, is EAGVAQSPRYKIIEKRQSVAFWCNPISGHATLYWYQQILGQGPKLLIQFQNNGVVDDSQLPKDRFSAERLKGVDSTLKIQPAKLEDSAVYLCASSLDGSRKQFFGPGTRLTVL.

This clonotype has ten or more counts. V is TRBV6-4 and J is TRBJ1-1; 11 bases align to TRBD1. CDR3 length: 14 amino acids. Germline CDR1 and CDR2: MRHNA and SNTAGT. V lost 4 bases to trimming and J lost 4 bases; unmatched junction nucleotides: 2. CDR3 coding DNA: TGTGCCAGCAGTGGGGGACAGGGGGGCACTGAAGCTTTCTTT. Translating it yields CASSGGQGGTEAFF.

This rearrangement joins TRBV14 to TRBJ1-2; the match to TRBD1 covers 7 bases. This CDR3 contains 13 residues. Unmatched junction bases numbered 2, after V lost 4 bases and J lost 3 bases. Germline V gene lookup returns CDR1 SGHDN and CDR2 FVKESK. For the CDR3, the DNA is TGTGCCAGCAGCCCGGGGACAGACTATGGCTACACCTTC. Translated: CASSPGTDYGYTF.

This clonotype has at least ten counts. The CDR3 reads CASSQDWGEETQYF. The CDR3 region has the DNA TGCGCCAGCAGCCAAGATTGGGGAGAAGAGACCCAGTACTTC. V is TRBV4-3 and J is TRBJ2-5; possible D gene TRBD2, 5 bases. CDR1 is LGHNA, CDR2 YSLEER, per germline. The CDR3 has 14 amino acids. Trimming left V 0 bases short and J 3 bases short, with 8 bases between.

This clonotype was seen more than once but under ten times. The chain carries TRBV7-2 and TRBJ2-3; tentatively, D is TRBD2 (7 bases). The CDR3 has 12 amino acids. V was trimmed by 10 bases and J by 2 bases, leaving 10 bases between them. The germline V gene has CDR1 SGHTA and CDR2 FQGNSA. CDR3 amino acids: CATGGYTDTQYF. CDR3 nucleotide sequence: TGTGCCACGGGGGGCTACACAGATACGCAGTATTTT.

This clonotype occurred many times. This chain joins TRBV19 and TRBJ1-5; weak D call: TRBD1 (5 bases). The ends were cut back, 4 bases at V and 3 bases at J, with 16 bases in the middle. The CDR3 length is 16 residues. Germline V gene sequence: CDR1 LNHDA, CDR2 SQIVND (reference sequence). The CDR3 loop reads CASSRGRGPDNQPQHF. CDR3 in DNA: TGTGCCAGTAGTAGAGGCCGGGGCCCAGACAATCAGCCCCAGCATTTT.

This clonotype was detected ten times or more. This rearrangement joins TRBV11-2 to TRBJ2-2; possibly TRBD2 for D (6 bases). Trimming removed 4 bases from V and 6 bases from J, with 24 bases in between. Germline CDR1 and CDR2: SGHAT and FQNNGV. This CDR3 has 18 amino acids. The CDR3 DNA follows: TGTGCCAGCAGCTCTACGGGATCATCCGGGACTTGGGCCGGGGAGCTGTTTTTT. The encoded protein is CASSSTGSSGTWAGELFF.

This clonotype was observed many times. V is TRBV24-1 and J is TRBJ2-5; 7 bases are shared with TRBD1. The CDR3 runs 15 residues. After removal of 3 bases from V and 4 bases from J, the junction contained 7 bases not matched to a gene. Germline CDR1 is KGHDR and CDR2 is SFDVKD. This CDR3 reads CATSDQTGPGETQYF. The CDR3 DNA is TGTGCCACCAGTGATCAGACAGGGCCGGGAGAGACCCAGTACTTC.